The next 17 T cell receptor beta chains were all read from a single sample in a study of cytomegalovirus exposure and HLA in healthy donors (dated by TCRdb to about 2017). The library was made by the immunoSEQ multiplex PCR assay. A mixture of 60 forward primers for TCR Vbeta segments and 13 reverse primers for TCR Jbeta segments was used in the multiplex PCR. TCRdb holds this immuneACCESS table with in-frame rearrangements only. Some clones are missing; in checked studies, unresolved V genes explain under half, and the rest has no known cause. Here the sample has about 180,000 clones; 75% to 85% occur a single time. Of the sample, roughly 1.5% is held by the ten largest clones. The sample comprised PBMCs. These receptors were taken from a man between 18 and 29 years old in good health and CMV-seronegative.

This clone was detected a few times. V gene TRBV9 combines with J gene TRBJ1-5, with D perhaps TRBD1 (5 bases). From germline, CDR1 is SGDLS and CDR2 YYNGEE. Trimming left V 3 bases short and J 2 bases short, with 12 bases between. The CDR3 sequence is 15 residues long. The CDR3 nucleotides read TGTGCCAGCAGCGAAGGGGTGCAGGGCAATCAGCCCCAGCATTTT. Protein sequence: CASSEGVQGNQPQHF. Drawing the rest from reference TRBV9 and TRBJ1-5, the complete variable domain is DSGVTQTPKHLITATGQRVTLRCSPRSGDLSVYWYQQSLDQGLQFLIQYYNGEERAKGNILERFSAQQFPDLHSELNLSSLELGDSALYFCASSEGVQGNQPQHFGDGTRLSIL.

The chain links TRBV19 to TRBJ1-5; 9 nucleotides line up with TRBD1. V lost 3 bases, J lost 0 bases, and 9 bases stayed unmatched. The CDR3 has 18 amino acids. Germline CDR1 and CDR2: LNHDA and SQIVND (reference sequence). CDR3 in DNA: TGTGCCAGTAGTATCAGGGAGGGACAGGGATTTAGCAATCAGCCCCAGCATTTT. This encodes CASSIREGQGFSNQPQHF.

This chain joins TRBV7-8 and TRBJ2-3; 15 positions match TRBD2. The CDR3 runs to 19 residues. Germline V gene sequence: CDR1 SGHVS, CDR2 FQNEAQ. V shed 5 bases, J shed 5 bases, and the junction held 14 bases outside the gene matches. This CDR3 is CASSDDSRTSGGAGDTQYF. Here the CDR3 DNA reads TGTGCCAGCAGCGACGATAGCCGGACTAGCGGGGGGGCTGGAGATACGCAGTATTTT.

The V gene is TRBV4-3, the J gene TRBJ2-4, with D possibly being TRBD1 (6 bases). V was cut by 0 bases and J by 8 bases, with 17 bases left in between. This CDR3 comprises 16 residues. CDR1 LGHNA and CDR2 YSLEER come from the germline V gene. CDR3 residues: CASSQEATGGVDIQYF. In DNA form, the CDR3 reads TGCGCCAGCAGCCAAGAGGCGACAGGTGGTGTAGACATTCAGTACTTC.

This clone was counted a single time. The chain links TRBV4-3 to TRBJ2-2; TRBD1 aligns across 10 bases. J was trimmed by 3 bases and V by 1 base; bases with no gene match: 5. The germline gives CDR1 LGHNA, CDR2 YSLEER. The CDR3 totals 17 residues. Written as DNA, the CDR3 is TGCGCCAGCAGCCAAGTGCCGGGACAGGGGTACACCGGGGAGCTGTTTTTT. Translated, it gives CASSQVPGQGYTGELFF.

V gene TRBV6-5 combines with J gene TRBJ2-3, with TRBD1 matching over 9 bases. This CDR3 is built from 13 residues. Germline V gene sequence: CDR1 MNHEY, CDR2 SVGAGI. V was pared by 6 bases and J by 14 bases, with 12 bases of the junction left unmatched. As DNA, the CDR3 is TGTGCCAGCAGCCGAGTTCCGGGACAGGGCTTGTATTTT. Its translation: CASSRVPGQGLYF.

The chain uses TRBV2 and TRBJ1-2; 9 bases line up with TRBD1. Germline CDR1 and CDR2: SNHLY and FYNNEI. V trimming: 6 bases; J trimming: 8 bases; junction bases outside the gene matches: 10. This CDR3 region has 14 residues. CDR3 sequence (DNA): TGTGCCAGCAGCGAGGACAGGGGAAGGGTAGGCTACACCTTC. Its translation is CASSEDRGRVGYTF.

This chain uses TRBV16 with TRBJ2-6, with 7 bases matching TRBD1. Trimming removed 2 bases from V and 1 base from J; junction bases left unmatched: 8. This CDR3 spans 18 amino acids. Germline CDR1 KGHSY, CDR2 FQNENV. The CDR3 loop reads CASSQETGWLSGANVLTF. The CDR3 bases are TGTGCCAGCAGCCAAGAGACAGGGTGGTTATCTGGGGCCAACGTCCTGACTTTC.

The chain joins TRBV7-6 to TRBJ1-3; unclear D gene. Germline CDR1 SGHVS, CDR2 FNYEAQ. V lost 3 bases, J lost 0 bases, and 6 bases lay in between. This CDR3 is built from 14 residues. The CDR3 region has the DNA TGTGCCAGCAGCTTTAATCCCTCTGGAAACACCATATATTTT. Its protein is CASSFNPSGNTIYF.

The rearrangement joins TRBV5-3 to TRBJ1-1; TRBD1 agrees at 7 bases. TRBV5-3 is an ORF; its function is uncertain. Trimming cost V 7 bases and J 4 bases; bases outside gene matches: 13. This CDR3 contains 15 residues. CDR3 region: CARVGSKGASTEAFF. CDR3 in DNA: TGTGCCAGAGTGGGCTCAAAGGGGGCCAGCACTGAAGCTTTCTTT.

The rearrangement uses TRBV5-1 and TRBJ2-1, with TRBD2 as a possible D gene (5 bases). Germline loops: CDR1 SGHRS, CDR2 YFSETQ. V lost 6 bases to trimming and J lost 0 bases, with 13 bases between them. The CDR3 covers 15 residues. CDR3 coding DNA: TGCGCCAGCACCCTACTCGGGAACTCCTACAATGAGCAGTTCTTC. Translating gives CASTLLGNSYNEQFF.

CDR3 in amino acids: CASSVAGGYTDTQYF. The CDR3 DNA reads TGTGCCAGCAGCGTAGCCGGGGGGTACACAGATACGCAGTATTTT. The chain joins TRBV9 to TRBJ2-3; 7 nucleotides match TRBD2. V lost 0 bases, J lost 2 bases, and 3 bases stayed unmatched. The CDR3 loop spans 15 amino acids. Germline V gene lookup returns CDR1 SGDLS and CDR2 YYNGEE.

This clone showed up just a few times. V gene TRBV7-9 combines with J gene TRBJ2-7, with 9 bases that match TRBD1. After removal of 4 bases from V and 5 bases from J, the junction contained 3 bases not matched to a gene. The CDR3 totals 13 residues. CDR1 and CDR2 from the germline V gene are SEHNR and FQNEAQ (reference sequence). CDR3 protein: CASSWTGEDEQYF. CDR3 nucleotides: TGTGCCAGCAGCTGGACAGGGGAGGACGAGCAGTACTTC.

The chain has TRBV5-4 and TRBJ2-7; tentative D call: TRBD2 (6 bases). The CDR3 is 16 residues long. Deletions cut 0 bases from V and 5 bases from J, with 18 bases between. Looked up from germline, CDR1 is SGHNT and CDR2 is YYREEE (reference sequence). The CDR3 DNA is TGTGCCAGCAGCTTGGACCAAAGAAGGGGAGGAAACGAGCAGTACTTC. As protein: CASSLDQRRGGNEQYF.

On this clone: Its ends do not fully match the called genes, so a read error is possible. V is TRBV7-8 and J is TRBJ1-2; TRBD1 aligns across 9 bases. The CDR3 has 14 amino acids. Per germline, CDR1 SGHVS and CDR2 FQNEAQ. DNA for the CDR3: TGTGCCAGCAGCGCGGGACAGGGTAACTATGGCTACCCCTTC. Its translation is CASSAGQGNYGYPF.

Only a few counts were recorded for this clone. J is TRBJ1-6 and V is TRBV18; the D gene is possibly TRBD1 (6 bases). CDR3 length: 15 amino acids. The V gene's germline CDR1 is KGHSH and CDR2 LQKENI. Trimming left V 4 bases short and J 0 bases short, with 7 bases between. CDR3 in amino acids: CASSLQGSYNSPLHF. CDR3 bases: TGTGCCAGCTCACTACAGGGCTCCTATAATTCACCCCTCCACTTT.

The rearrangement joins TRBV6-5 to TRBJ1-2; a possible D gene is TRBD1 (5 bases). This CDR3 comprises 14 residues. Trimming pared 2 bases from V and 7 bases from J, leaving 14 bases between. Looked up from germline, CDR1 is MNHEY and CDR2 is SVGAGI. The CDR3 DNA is TGTGCCAGCAGTTACGCGCAGACAGAGCGTGGCTACACCTTC. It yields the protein CASSYAQTERGYTF.